Each of the 3 T cell receptor beta chains below was sequenced from the same sample in a study of T cell clonotyping in hematopoietic cell transplantation. The protocol was immunoSEQ multiplex PCR, while the TCRdb copy is restricted to in-frame clones and leaves out a portion. The sample lists around 8,000 clones, about three fifths occurring once. The specimen comprised peripheral blood mononuclear cells, sampled 100 days after allogeneic stem cell transplant. All receptors come from a male patient aged 60-70 years who had an allogeneic stem cell transplant from an unrelated donor, so the T cells may come from the graft donor. Some clones in this sample may be carry-over from other donors' samples.

The chain employs TRBV9 and TRBJ1-2; 7 bases agree with TRBD1. This CDR3 has 13 residues. The V gene's germline CDR1 is SGDLS and CDR2 YYNGEE. Losses at the gene ends were 3 bases for V and 7 bases for J; bases not matched to a gene: 6. The CDR3 DNA is TGTGCCAGCAGCGCGACGACAGGGTTTGGCTACACCTTC. Protein sequence: CASSATTGFGYTF.

The CDR3, as DNA: TGTGCCAGCAGACCGGGACAGGGGGCCTACAATGAGCAGTTCTTC. Its protein product is CASRPGQGAYNEQFF. The chain recombines TRBV27 with TRBJ2-1, with 11 bases fitting TRBD1. The germline gives CDR1 MNHEY, CDR2 SMNVEV (reference sequence). J lost 2 bases, V lost 6 bases, and 3 bases had no gene match. CDR3 length: 15 amino acids.

This chain joins TRBV9 and TRBJ2-1; D gene uncertain. This CDR3 is built from 14 residues. V was pared by 2 bases and J by 5 bases, with 11 bases between. The germline V gene encodes CDR1 SGDLS and CDR2 YYNGEE. For the CDR3, the DNA is TGTGCCAGCAGCGTCTACTTAAACGACAATGAGCAGTTCTTC. Amino acid sequence: CASSVYLNDNEQFF.